Given below is one T cell receptor beta chain in context. What it binds is unknown. Method: immunoSEQ multiplex PCR; TCRdb's copy keeps in-frame clones and lacks some. The table lists about 16,000 clones, about three quarters of them singletons. The V end was cut by 3 bases, the J end by 4 bases, with 9 bases between. In germline, CDR1 is SQVTM, CDR2 ANQGSEA. The CDR3 is 12 residues long. These data are taken from a study of chemoradiotherapy in HPV16-positive cancers. About the research overall: Candidate HPV-specific T-cell clones and common TCR motifs came from functional assays in a couple of HPV16-positive patients.

Study-wide findings and caveats: In HPV16-positive patients, HPV-responsive T-cell expansion tracked better recurrence-free survival. During treatment, candidate HPV-specific clones and E7-related motifs expanded in tumor.

The receptor was isolated from a human donor with HPV-associated anogenital cancer. This chain joins TRBV29-1 and TRBJ1-2; D gene ambiguous. This material consisted of tumor tissue, taken from a patient who underwent chemoradiotherapy. DNA of the CDR3: TGCAGCGTTGACAGCTTGGCCTATGGCTACACCTTC. This gives the protein CSVDSLAYGYTF. Looking up the rest from reference TRBV29-1 and TRBJ1-2 gives the full variable domain: SAVISQKPSRDICQRGTSLTIQCQVDSQVTMMFWYRQQPGQSLTLIATANQGSEATYESGFVIDKFPISRPNLTFSTLTVSNMSPEDSSIYLCSVDSLAYGYTFGSGTRLTVV.